This TCR beta chain emerged from a study of T cell changes during pregnancy in multiple sclerosis. Data came from immunoSEQ multiplex PCR; TCRdb stores just in-frame clones and leaves some out. This sample yields about 13,000 clones, of which roughly 90% are seen a single time; about 8.4% belongs to the top ten. This CDR3 is 17 amino acids long. Between the trimmed V and J ends, which lost 0 bases and 6 bases, there was a span of 21 bases. Germline CDR1 LGHNA, CDR2 YNFKEQ. V usage is TRBV4-2 and J usage is TRBJ2-7, with D maybe TRBD1 (6 bases). The sequence was collected from a female donor with multiple sclerosis, enrolled in a pregnancy study. The sequencing here drew on CD8+ T cells from peripheral blood mononuclear cells, taken in the first trimester of pregnancy. CDR3 sequence reads: CASSQDLVQGLLGEQYF. Written as DNA, the CDR3 is TGTGCCAGCAGCCAAGATCTCGTTCAGGGGTTGTTGGGCGAGCAGTACTTC.